The sequence of this T cell receptor beta chain was determined in a study of blood T cells in healthy people across ages. CDR1 is MGHRA and CDR2 is YSYEKL in the germline V gene. The CDR3 runs to 15 residues. Trimming removed 5 bases from V and 7 bases from J, with 15 bases in between. Sample-barcoded 5' priming and a J-beta primer mix drove a second PCR of roughly 6 to 12 cycles. MiXCR, run by TCRdb on the 5' RACE reads, gives a single entry per CDR3 protein. The data hold roughly 1,700,000 distinct CDR3 sequences, with 25% to 30% observed a single time. The sequencing sample was made of blood. This TCR was recovered from a woman in her 30s in good health. This chain uses TRBV4-1 with TRBJ1-6, with D unresolved. CDR3 in DNA: TGCGCCAGCAGCGGGAACACCGGATCGAATTCACCCCTCCACTTT. Translation: CASSGNTGSNSPLHF.